Sequencing of this T cell receptor beta chain was carried out in a study of cytomegalovirus exposure and HLA in healthy donors. Comment on this clone: Its antigen is undetermined.

60 Vbeta and 13 Jbeta primers were used in PCR. Some clones are missing from TCRdb's copy, which holds only in-frame ones; the method was immunoSEQ multiplex PCR. Of some 110,000 clones listed, more than 65% were seen once; the top ten hold around 5.8%. It was healthy bone marrow donors who served as donors. Study findings and constraints: Sequencing had likely introduced a cluster of highly shared sequence variants as an artifact. In a later analysis, specific HLA alleles were associated with over 15,000 TCR beta sequences at a 0.05 false discovery rate.

The germline V gene has CDR1 MDHEN and CDR2 SYDVKM. V lost 7 bases and J 2 bases, leaving 17 bases between the germline ends. The CDR3 runs 15 residues. Sequenced: PBMCs. The chain employs TRBV28 and TRBJ1-2; D unclear. This TCR was sampled from a woman aged 45-65 years in good health and CMV-seropositive. CDR3 region: CASNPQVEGNYGYTF. The CDR3 DNA is TGTGCCAGCAACCCCCAGGTGGAGGGCAACTATGGCTACACCTTC.